A single sample is the source of the 7 T cell receptor beta chains below, sequenced in a study of T-cell memory formation after mild COVID-19 (dated by TCRdb to the early 2020s). Libraries were constructed by 5' RACE. The sequencer was an Illumina NovaSeq 6000. In TCRdb, the public reads were trimmed at Q25 with fastp and aligned with MiXCR, with productive beta chains retained. Records with the same CDR3 protein are collapsed into one entry carrying the most frequent genes and DNA. A total of about 560,000 distinct CDR3 sequences appear in this sample, approximately 19% of them only once. Approximately 12% of the sample belongs to the ten largest clones. The specimen was PBMCs or a T cell subset sorted from them (not recorded which). The receptors come from an adult woman who had mild COVID-19 (a few samples of this study predate the infection). The sample titles of this study are shuffled in the database, so cell type and time point are left out; the donor was told from shared clones.

This chain uses TRBV12-3 or TRBV12-4 with TRBJ2-1; 12 nucleotides align to TRBD2. CDR3 length equals 14 residues. The J segment lost 9 bases and the V segment lost 3 bases, leaving 3 bases of the junction unmatched. This chain's CDR3 is CASSFTSGGSEQFF. The CDR3 nucleotides read TGTGCCAGCAGTTTCACTAGCGGGGGGAGTGAGCAGTTCTTC.

This clonotype was counted only a few times. This chain links TRBV30 with TRBJ1-5; perhaps TRBD1 as D (6 bases). Trimming took off 7 bases at V and 4 bases at J, with 17 bases between the two ends. Germline loops: CDR1 GTSNPN, CDR2 SVGIG (reference sequence). The CDR3 totals 14 residues. The CDR3 is CASSTGWRNQPQHF. The DNA for the CDR3 is TGTGCCTCCTCAACAGGGTGGCGAAATCAGCCCCAGCATTTT.

The V and J genes are TRBV12-3 or TRBV12-4 and TRBJ1-5; D is perhaps TRBD1 (5 bases). The CDR3 consists of 15 residues. V lost 4 bases and J 0 bases, leaving 10 bases between the germline ends. The CDR3 coding sequence is TGTGCCAGCAGTTCCGGTGGGGCTAGCAATCAGCCCCAGCATTTT. As protein: CASSSGGASNQPQHF.

The rearrangement uses TRBV29-1 and TRBJ2-2, with 8 bases aligning to TRBD2. The germline CDR1 and CDR2 sequences are SQVTM and ANQGSEA. The CDR3 extends over 16 amino acids. V lost 1 base to trimming and J lost 1 base; unmatched junction nucleotides: 5. CDR3 coding DNA: TGCAGCGTTGAAGCCGAGCGGGAGTGGAACACCGGGGAGCTGTTTTTT. Translation: CSVEAEREWNTGELFF.

This clonotype was counted at least ten times. The chain has TRBV15 and TRBJ2-5; 9 bases map to TRBD1. Germline loops: CDR1 LNHNV, CDR2 YYDKDF (reference sequence). V gave up 8 bases and J gave up 2 bases; unmatched junction bases: 3. This CDR3 contains 13 residues. The CDR3 coding sequence is TGTGCCACCCTCGGGACAGGGCAAGAGACCCAGTACTTC. Protein: CATLGTGQETQYF.

This sequence joins TRBV6-6 and TRBJ2-7; TRBD2 might be the D (6 bases). Trimming pared 5 bases from V and 1 base from J, leaving 18 bases between. CDR3 size: 16 residues. CDR1 is MNHNY, CDR2 SVGAGI, per germline (reference sequence). This CDR3 is CASSTAGAGSSYEQYF. CDR3 sequence (DNA): TGTGCCAGCAGTACCGCTGGAGCGGGCTCATCCTACGAGCAGTACTTC.

This clonotype was counted between two and nine times. The gene calls are TRBV7-9 and TRBJ2-3; D gene ambiguous. CDR1 is SEHNR, CDR2 FQNEAQ, per germline (reference sequence). The CDR3 contains 11 residues. V was pared by 5 bases and J by 10 bases, with 10 bases between. CDR3 sequence reads: CASSRRNAQYF. For the CDR3, the DNA is TGTGCCAGCAGCCGCCGCAATGCGCAGTATTTT.